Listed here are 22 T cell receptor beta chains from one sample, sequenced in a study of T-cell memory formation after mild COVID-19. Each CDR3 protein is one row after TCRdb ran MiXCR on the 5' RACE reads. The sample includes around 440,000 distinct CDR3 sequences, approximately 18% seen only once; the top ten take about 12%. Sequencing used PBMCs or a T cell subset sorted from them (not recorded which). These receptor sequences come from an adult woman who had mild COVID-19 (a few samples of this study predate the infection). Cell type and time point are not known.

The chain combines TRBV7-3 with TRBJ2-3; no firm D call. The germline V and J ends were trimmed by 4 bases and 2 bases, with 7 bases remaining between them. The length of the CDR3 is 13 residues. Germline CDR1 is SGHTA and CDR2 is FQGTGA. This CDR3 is CASSSAITDTQYF. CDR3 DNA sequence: TGTGCCAGCAGCTCCGCAATCACAGATACGCAGTATTTT.

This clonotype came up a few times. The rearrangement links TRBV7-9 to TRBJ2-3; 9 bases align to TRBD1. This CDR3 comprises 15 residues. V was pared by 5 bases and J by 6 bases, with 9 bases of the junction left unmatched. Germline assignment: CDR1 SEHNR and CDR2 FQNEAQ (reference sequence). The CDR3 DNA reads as TGTGCCAGCAGCAGATGGGACAGGGCTTTGGATACGCAGTATTTT. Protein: CASSRWDRALDTQYF.

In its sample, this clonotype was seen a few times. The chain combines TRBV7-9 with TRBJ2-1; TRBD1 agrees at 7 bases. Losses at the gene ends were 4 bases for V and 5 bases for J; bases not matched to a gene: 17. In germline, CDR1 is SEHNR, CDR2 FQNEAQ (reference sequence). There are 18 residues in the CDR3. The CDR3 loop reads CASSSRPADRVIHNEQFF. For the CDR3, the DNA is TGTGCCAGCAGCTCTCGCCCCGCTGACAGGGTGATTCACAATGAGCAGTTCTTC.

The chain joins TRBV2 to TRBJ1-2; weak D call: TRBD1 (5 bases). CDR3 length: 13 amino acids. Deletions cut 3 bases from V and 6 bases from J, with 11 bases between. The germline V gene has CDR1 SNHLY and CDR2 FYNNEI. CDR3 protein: CASSEATADGYTF. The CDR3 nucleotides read TGTGCCAGCAGTGAGGCGACAGCGGATGGCTACACCTTC.

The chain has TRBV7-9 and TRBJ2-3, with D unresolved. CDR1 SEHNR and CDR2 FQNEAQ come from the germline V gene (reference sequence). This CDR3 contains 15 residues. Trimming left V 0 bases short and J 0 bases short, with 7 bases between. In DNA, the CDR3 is TGTGCCAGCAGCTTAGCGGAGATTAGCACAGATACGCAGTATTTT. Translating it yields CASSLAEISTDTQYF.

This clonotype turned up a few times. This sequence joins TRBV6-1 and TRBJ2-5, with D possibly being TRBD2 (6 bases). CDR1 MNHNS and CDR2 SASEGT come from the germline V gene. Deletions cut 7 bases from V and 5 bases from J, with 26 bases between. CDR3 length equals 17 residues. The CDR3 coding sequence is TGTGCCAGCACCCCCCTAGGGGAGGATATGGTCGGGGAGACCCAGTACTTC. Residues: CASTPLGEDMVGETQYF.

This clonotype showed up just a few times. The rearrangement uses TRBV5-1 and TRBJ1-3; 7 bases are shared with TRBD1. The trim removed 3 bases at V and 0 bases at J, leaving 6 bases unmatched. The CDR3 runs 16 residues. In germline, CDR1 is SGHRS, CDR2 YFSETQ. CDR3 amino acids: CASSSSDRSSGNTIYF. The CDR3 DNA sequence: TGCGCCAGCAGCTCTTCGGACAGGAGCTCTGGAAACACCATATATTTT.

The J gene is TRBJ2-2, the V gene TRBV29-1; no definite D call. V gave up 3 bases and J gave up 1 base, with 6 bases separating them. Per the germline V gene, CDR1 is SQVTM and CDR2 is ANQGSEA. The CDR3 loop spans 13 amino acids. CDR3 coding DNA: TGCAGCGTTGACGTGCAGAACACCGGGGAGCTGTTTTTT. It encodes CSVDVQNTGELFF.

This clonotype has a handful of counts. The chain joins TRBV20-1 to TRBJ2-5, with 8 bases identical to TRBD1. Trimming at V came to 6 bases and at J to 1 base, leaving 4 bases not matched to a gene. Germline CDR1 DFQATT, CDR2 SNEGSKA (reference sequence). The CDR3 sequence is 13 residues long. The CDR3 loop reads CSARQGFQETQYF. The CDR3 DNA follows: TGCAGTGCCAGACAGGGGTTCCAAGAGACCCAGTACTTC.

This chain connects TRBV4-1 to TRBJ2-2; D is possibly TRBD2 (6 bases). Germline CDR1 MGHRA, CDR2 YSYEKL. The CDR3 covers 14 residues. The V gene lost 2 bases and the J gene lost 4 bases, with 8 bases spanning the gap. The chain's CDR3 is CASSQLAPTGELFF. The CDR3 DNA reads TGCGCCAGCAGCCAACTAGCGCCCACCGGGGAGCTGTTTTTT.

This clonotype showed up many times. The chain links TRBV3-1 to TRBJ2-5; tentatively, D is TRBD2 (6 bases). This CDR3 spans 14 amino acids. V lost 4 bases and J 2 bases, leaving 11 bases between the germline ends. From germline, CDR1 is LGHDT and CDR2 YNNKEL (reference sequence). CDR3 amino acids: CASSRDFTQETQYF. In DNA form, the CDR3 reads TGTGCCAGCAGCCGGGACTTTACTCAAGAGACCCAGTACTTC.

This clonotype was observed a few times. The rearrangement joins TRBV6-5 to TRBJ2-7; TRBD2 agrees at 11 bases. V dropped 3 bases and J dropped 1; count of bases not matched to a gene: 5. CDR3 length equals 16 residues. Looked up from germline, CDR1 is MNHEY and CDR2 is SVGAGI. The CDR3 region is CASSYLAGGYSYEQYF. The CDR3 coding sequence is TGTGCCAGCAGTTATTTAGCGGGAGGGTATTCCTACGAGCAGTACTTC.

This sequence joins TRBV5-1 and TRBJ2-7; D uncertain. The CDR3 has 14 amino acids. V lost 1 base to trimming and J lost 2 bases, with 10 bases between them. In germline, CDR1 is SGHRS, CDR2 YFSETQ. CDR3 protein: CASSLSGPPYEQYF. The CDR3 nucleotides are TGCGCCAGCAGCTTGTCCGGGCCTCCCTACGAGCAGTACTTC.

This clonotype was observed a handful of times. CDR3 in amino acids: CASSANTSGWSYNEQFF. The CDR3 coding sequence is TGTGCCAGCAGCGCGAATACTAGCGGATGGTCATACAATGAGCAGTTCTTC. The chain is built from TRBV7-9 and TRBJ2-1; 8 bases align to TRBD2. V was clipped by 5 bases and J by 4 bases; unmatched bases: 13. The CDR3 contains 17 residues. Germline V gene lookup returns CDR1 SEHNR and CDR2 FQNEAQ (reference sequence).

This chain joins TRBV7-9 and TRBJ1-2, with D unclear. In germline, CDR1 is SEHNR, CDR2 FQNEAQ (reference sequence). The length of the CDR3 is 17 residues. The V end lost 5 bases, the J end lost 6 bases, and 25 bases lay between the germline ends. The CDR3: CASSEIWGAIGLHGYTF. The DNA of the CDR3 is TGTGCCAGCAGCGAGATTTGGGGAGCTATAGGGTTACATGGCTACACCTTC.

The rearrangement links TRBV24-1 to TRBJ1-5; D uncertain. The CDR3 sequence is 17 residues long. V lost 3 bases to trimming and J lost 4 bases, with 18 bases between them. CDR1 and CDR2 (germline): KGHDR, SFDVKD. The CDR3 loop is CATSDGPAATPNQPQHF. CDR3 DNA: TGTGCCACCAGTGATGGCCCGGCAGCCACCCCAAATCAGCCCCAGCATTTT.

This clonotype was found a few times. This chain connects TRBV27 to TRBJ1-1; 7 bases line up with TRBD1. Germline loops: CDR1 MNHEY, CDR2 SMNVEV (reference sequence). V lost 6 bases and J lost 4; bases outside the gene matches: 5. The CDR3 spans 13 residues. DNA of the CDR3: TGTGCCAGCAGCACGACAGGGTTCACTGAAGCTTTCTTT. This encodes CASSTTGFTEAFF.

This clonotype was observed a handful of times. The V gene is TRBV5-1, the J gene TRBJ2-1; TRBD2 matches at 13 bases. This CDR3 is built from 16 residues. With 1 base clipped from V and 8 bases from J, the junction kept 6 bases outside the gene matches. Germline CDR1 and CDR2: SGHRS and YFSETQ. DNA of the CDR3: TGCGCCAGCAGCTTGACGGGACTAGCGGGGTTCGATGAGCAGTTCTTC. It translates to CASSLTGLAGFDEQFF.

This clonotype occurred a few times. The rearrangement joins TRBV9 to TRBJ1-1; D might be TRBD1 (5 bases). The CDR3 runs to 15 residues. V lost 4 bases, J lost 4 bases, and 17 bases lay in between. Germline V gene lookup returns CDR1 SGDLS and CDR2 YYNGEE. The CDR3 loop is CASSPRLGLGTEAFF. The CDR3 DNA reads TGTGCCAGCAGCCCCAGACTGGGACTGGGCACTGAAGCTTTCTTT.

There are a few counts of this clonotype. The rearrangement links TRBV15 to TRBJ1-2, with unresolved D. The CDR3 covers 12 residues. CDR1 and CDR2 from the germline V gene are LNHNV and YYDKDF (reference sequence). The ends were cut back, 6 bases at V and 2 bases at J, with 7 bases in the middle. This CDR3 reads CATRGTNYGYTF. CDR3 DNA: TGTGCCACCAGGGGAACGAACTATGGCTACACCTTC.

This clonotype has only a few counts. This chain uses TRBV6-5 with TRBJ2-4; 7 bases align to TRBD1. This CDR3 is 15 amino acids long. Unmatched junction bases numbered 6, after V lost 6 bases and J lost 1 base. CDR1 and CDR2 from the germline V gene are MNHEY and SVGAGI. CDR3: CASRGTGVAKNIQYF. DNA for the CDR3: TGTGCCAGCAGGGGCACAGGGGTGGCCAAAAACATTCAGTACTTC.

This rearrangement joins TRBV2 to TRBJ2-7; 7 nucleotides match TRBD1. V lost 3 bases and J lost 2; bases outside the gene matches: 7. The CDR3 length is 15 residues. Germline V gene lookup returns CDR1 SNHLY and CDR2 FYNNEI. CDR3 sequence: CASSDPRDSTYEQYF. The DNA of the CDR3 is TGTGCCAGCAGTGATCCCCGGGACAGTACCTACGAGCAGTACTTC.